These 17 T cell receptor beta chains share one sample of origin, sequenced in a study of T cells in Graves' hyperthyroidism and ophthalmopathy. The investigators amplified TCR beta CDR3 regions from RNA transcripts. The HTBI set primed first-round TCR CDR3 RT-PCR. TCRdb ran MiXCR on the multiplex PCR reads and lists one entry per CDR3 protein. Of fewer than 550,000 distinct CDR3 sequences in the sample, about a sixth were seen once. Specimen: blood. These receptors were taken from a woman aged 18-29 years with Graves' hyperthyroidism.

This clonotype was counted a few times. This sequence joins TRBV18 and TRBJ1-5; no reliable D call. The germline V gene has CDR1 KGHSH and CDR2 LQKENI. The length of the CDR3 is 15 residues. V was trimmed by 8 bases and J by 3 bases, leaving 17 bases between them. Here the CDR3 reads CASRAPGNNNQPQHF. The CDR3 DNA reads as TGTGCCAGCCGCGCGCCGGGAAATAACAATCAGCCCCAGCATTTT.

This clonotype has just one count. V gene TRBV28 combines with J gene TRBJ1-6, with 8 bases matching TRBD1. In germline, CDR1 is MDHEN, CDR2 SYDVKM. The trim removed 6 bases at V and 10 bases at J, leaving 11 bases unmatched. The CDR3 spans 15 residues. In DNA, the CDR3 is TGTGCCAGCAGCTTACCCAGACAGGGGCGGTCACCCCTCCACTTT. As protein: CASSLPRQGRSPLHF.

This clonotype was found a few times. V gene TRBV27 combines with J gene TRBJ2-7; 10 bases fit TRBD1. Germline V gene sequence: CDR1 MNHEY, CDR2 SMNVEV (reference sequence). V trimming: 5 bases; J trimming: 5 bases; junction bases outside the gene matches: 6. CDR3 length: 14 amino acids. In DNA form, the CDR3 reads TGTGCCAGCAGTGCCGGGACAGGGGTGCACGAGCAGTACTTC. Its translation: CASSAGTGVHEQYF.

This clonotype was counted at least ten times. J is TRBJ2-7 and V is TRBV5-1, with D perhaps matching TRBD1 or TRBD2 (5 bases each). CDR3 size: 15 residues. Trimming pared 2 bases from V and 4 bases from J, leaving 16 bases between. From germline, CDR1 is SGHRS and CDR2 YFSETQ. For the CDR3, the DNA is TGCGCCAGCAGCTTAGTAGGGGACCCACTTTACGAGCAGTACTTC. It yields the protein CASSLVGDPLYEQYF.

The chain carries TRBV6-1 and TRBJ1-2; D uncertain. V gave up 6 bases and J gave up 7 bases, with 12 bases separating them. This CDR3 has 12 amino acids. From germline, CDR1 is MNHNS and CDR2 SASEGT. CDR3 amino acids: CASSLVSVGYTF. The CDR3 DNA reads TGTGCCAGCAGCCTCGTTTCGGTTGGCTACACCTTC.

The chain joins TRBV9 to TRBJ2-3; 7 nucleotides agree with TRBD2. This CDR3 spans 17 amino acids. Losses at the gene ends were 0 bases for V and 3 bases for J; bases not matched to a gene: 10. Germline CDR1 and CDR2: SGDLS and YYNGEE. The CDR3 is CASSVGSGAYQTDTQYF. The CDR3 bases are TGTGCCAGCAGCGTAGGAAGCGGGGCTTACCAAACAGATACGCAGTATTTT.

This clonotype was found many times. The V gene is TRBV6-2 or TRBV6-3, the J gene TRBJ1-2; D not certain. The germline V and J ends were trimmed by 2 bases and 4 bases, with 14 bases remaining between them. The CDR3 runs to 15 residues. Germline lookup yields CDR1 MNHEY and CDR2 SVGEGT. The CDR3 reads CASSYRADVGYGYTF. The CDR3 nucleotides are TGTGCCAGCAGTTACAGGGCTGATGTCGGCTATGGCTACACCTTC.

This clonotype showed up many times. This rearrangement joins TRBV5-1 to TRBJ2-7; 8 nucleotides agree with TRBD2. The germline V gene encodes CDR1 SGHRS and CDR2 YFSETQ. The junction had 5 bases not matched to a gene; V was cut back by 0 bases and J by 0 bases. The CDR3 runs 16 residues. The CDR3 sequence: CASSLDPLAGSYEQYF. The CDR3 DNA follows: TGCGCCAGCAGCTTGGATCCCCTAGCGGGCTCCTACGAGCAGTACTTC.

This clonotype has only a few counts. The chain couples TRBV5-1 to TRBJ1-5; 9 bases map to TRBD1. The CDR3 length is 13 residues. Germline V gene lookup returns CDR1 SGHRS and CDR2 YFSETQ. V dropped 10 bases and J dropped 4; count of bases not matched to a gene: 6. The CDR3 coding sequence is TGCGCCTGCCGACAGGGGGAAAATCAGCCCCAGCATTTT. This codes for CACRQGENQPQHF.

At least ten counts were recorded for this clonotype. The V call is TRBV3-1, the J call TRBJ2-3; 7 bases match TRBD2. Germline V gene data show CDR1 as LGHDT and CDR2 as YNNKEL (reference sequence). Trimming cost V 1 base and J 3 bases; bases outside gene matches: 4. This CDR3 region has 15 residues. CDR3 DNA: TGTGCCAGCAGCCAAGGGCGGGAGAGTACAGATACGCAGTATTTT. Protein: CASSQGRESTDTQYF.

The V and J genes are TRBV19 and TRBJ1-1; 8 nucleotides line up with TRBD1. J lost 4 bases, V lost 5 bases, and 3 bases had no gene match. This CDR3 has 13 amino acids. Germline CDR1 reads LNHDA; CDR2 reads SQIVND (reference sequence). This chain's CDR3 is CASSRQGITEAFF. In DNA, the CDR3 is TGTGCCAGTAGTCGACAGGGGATCACTGAAGCTTTCTTT.

This clonotype came up many times. The chain uses TRBV18 and TRBJ2-1; D remains ambiguous. V lost 2 bases to trimming and J lost 4 bases, with 12 bases between them. There are 15 residues in the CDR3. The germline CDR1 and CDR2 sequences are KGHSH and LQKENI. CDR3 amino acids: CASSPGSESYNEQFF. The CDR3 DNA follows: TGTGCCAGCTCACCAGGCTCGGAATCGTACAATGAGCAGTTCTTC. Full variable domain (missing parts from reference TRBV18 and TRBJ2-1): NAGVMQNPRHLVRRRGQEARLRCSPMKGHSHVYWYRQLPEEGLKFMVYLQKENIIDESGMPKERFSAEFPKEGPSILRIQQVVRGDSAAYFCASSPGSESYNEQFFGPGTRLTVL.

This clonotype was seen at least ten times. This chain links TRBV19 with TRBJ1-5; 10 bases match TRBD1. Trimming at V came to 9 bases and at J to 0 bases, leaving 2 bases not matched to a gene. The germline gives CDR1 LNHDA, CDR2 SQIVND (reference sequence). The CDR3 loop spans 14 amino acids. The CDR3 DNA is TGTGCCAGCAGACAGGGGGCTAGCAATCAGCCCCAGCATTTT. Residues: CASRQGASNQPQHF.

This clonotype occurred a few times. The chain employs TRBV4-1 and TRBJ2-1, with D perhaps TRBD2 (5 bases). Looked up from germline, CDR1 is MGHRA and CDR2 is YSYEKL. V was shortened by 3 bases and J by 4 bases, with 10 bases between the two germline ends. The CDR3 length is 14 residues. In DNA form, the CDR3 reads TGCGCCAGCAGCCACGAAGGGAGATACAATGAGCAGTTCTTC. Its translation is CASSHEGRYNEQFF.

Ten or more counts support this clonotype. The chain employs TRBV7-9 and TRBJ2-1; 11 bases are shared with TRBD2. The length of the CDR3 is 16 residues. V lost 1 base and J lost 5; bases outside the gene matches: 4. CDR1 is SEHNR, CDR2 FQNEAQ, per germline (reference sequence). CDR3 sequence reads: CASSLVGLAVDNEQFF. The CDR3 coding sequence is TGTGCCAGCAGCTTAGTGGGACTAGCGGTCGACAATGAGCAGTTCTTC.

This clonotype has at least ten counts. The chain carries TRBV12-3 or TRBV12-4 and TRBJ2-1; either TRBD1 or TRBD2 may supply D (5 bases each). This CDR3 has 16 amino acids. The V end lost 5 bases, the J end lost 3 bases, and 17 bases lay between the germline ends. CDR3: CASSTPTGTDYNEQFF. CDR3 DNA sequence: TGTGCCAGCAGTACGCCTACCGGGACGGACTACAATGAGCAGTTCTTC.

This rearrangement joins TRBV28 to TRBJ2-1, with 7 bases identical to TRBD1. The germline V gene has CDR1 MDHEN and CDR2 SYDVKM. The CDR3 is 15 amino acids. V was clipped by 6 bases and J by 3 bases; unmatched bases: 8. The CDR3 nucleotides read TGTGCCAGCAGAAGCTTCGACAGGGTCTACAATGAGCAGTTCTTC. This codes for CASRSFDRVYNEQFF.